The rows below give T cell receptor beta chains drawn from one sample of a study of CD8 T cells in Susac syndrome. TCRdb fed the immunoSEQ multiplex PCR reads into MiXCR, producing one record per CDR3 protein. Of about 200,000 distinct CDR3 sequences listed, approximately 95% were seen once; the top ten hold approximately 0.094%. Sequencing was done on a sample of CD4+ T cells from PBMCs. The receptors were sampled from a human donor in good health. Each CDR3 is given without its conserved first and last residue. The order of the fields is V gene, J gene, CDR3 protein.

>TRBV7-9|TRBJ1-1
ASGWGYDTEAF
>TRBV20-1|TRBJ1-1
SARATGSGNTEAF
>TRBV27|TRBJ1-2
ASRSPGQKRYGYT
>TRBV25-1|TRBJ1-6
ASSEPSSYNSPLH
>TRBV29-1|TRBJ1-1
SGGGPNTEAF
>TRBV6-5|TRBJ2-7
ASSSGMGEQY
>TRBV19|TRBJ1-4
ASSIGGGKLF
>TRBV29-1|TRBJ2-1
SVESGRSSYNEQF
>TRBV5-4|TRBJ1-2
ASRFWGGGYT
>TRBV5-4|TRBJ2-3
ASSSKIAGGGIDTQY
>TRBV4-2|TRBJ2-1
ASSQGARLGAYNEQF
>TRBV20-1|TRBJ2-3
SAETSPRADTQY
>TRBV5-1|TRBJ1-6
ASSPNYNSPLH
>TRBV25-1|TRBJ1-6
ASLRSQGSNSPLH
>TRBV10-3|TRBJ1-4
AISERKGTEEKLF
>TRBV13|TRBJ2-1
ASSSYNREGHEQF
>TRBV5-4|TRBJ2-3
ASSLVAETDTQY
>TRBV19|TRBJ1-5
ASSGGLGADSQPQH
>TRBV27|TRBJ2-3
ASSFGWGDTQY
>TRBV27|TRBJ2-5
ASSPRIWGTQY